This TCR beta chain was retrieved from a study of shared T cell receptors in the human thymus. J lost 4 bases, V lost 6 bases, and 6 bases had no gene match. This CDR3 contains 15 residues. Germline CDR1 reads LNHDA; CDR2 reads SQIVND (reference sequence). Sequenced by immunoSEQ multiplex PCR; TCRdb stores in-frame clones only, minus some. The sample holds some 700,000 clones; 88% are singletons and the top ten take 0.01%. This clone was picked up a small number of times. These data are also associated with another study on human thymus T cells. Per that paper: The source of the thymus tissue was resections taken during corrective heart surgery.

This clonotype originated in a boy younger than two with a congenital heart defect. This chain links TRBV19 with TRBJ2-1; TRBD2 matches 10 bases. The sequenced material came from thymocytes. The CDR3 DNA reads TGTGCCAGTAGCTACGGGACTAGCGAGTACAATGAGCAGTTCTTC. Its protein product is CASSYGTSEYNEQFF.